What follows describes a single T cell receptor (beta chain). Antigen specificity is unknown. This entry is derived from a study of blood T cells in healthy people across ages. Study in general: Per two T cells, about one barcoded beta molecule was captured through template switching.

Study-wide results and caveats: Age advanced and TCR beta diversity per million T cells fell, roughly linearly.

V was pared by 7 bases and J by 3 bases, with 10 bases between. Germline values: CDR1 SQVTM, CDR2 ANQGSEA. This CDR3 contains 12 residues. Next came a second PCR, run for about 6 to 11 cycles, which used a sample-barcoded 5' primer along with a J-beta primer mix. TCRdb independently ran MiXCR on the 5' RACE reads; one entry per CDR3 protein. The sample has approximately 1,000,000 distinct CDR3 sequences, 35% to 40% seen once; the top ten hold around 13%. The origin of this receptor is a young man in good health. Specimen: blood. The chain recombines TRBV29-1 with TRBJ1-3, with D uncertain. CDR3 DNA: TGCAGCGCTGCTTCCGGTGGAAACACCATATATTTT. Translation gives CSAASGGNTIYF.